This TCR beta chain is from a study of shared clonotypes between healthy human individuals. Only Caucasian adults living in Nashville, Tennessee served as donors. Produced via immunoSEQ multiplex PCR; TCRdb's table is partial and in-frame only. The repertoire holds approximately 340,000 clones, with 70% to 75% as singletons. The germline V gene has CDR1 SGHDN and CDR2 FVKESK. Trimming took off 1 base at V and 2 bases at J, with 13 bases between the two ends. The CDR3 totals 16 residues. Sequenced: memory CD4+ T cells sorted from blood. Sample subset: CD45RA-negative fraction. The TCR sequence derives from a man aged 25-45 years in good health. The gene calls are TRBV14 and TRBJ2-3; D is possibly TRBD2 (6 bases). This chain's CDR3 is CASSQGLRGNTDTQYF. CDR3 DNA: TGTGCCAGCAGCCAAGGCCTTCGGGGGAACACAGATACGCAGTATTTT.